This TCR beta chain came from a study of shared clonotypes between healthy human individuals. Study processing details: ImmunoSEQ supplied junction-only sequences lacking quality scores, so filtering was different. Method: immunoSEQ multiplex PCR; TCRdb's copy keeps in-frame clones and lacks some. V and J calls and clone size are as listed in that table; D and trimming were resolved from the DNA. The sample lists about a million clones, about 80% occurring once. With respect to this clone: Within the sample, other DNA sequences also encode this same CDR3.

Germline lookup yields CDR1 GTSNPN and CDR2 SVGIG (reference sequence). CDR3 size: 11 residues. V dropped 2 bases and J dropped 1 base, with 3 bases sitting between them. This chain joins TRBV30 and TRBJ2-7; D gene uncertain. The receptor was derived from a man between 18 and 35 years old in good health. The sequenced material came from memory CD4+ T cells sorted from blood. Subset specified: CD45RA-negative fraction. Written as DNA, the CDR3 is TGTGCCTGGAGTTCTTCCTACGAGCAGTACTTC. Translating gives CAWSSSYEQYF.